This T cell receptor beta chain was identified during a study of blood T cell repertoires in COVID-19. The repertoire was sequenced with immunoSEQ multiplex PCR; TCRdb's copy has only in-frame clones and lacks some. Here the sample spans about 220,000 clones, 83% being singletons. This CDR3 comprises 16 residues. Trimming took off 3 bases at V and 0 bases at J, with 10 bases between the two ends. Germline CDR1 and CDR2: KGHDR and SFDVKD. Participants were aged about 18 to 90 years, lived in some 23 US areas, and enrolled virtually. The rearrangement links TRBV24-1 to TRBJ1-4; D possibly corresponds to TRBD1 (5 bases). The receptor's source is a woman aged 50 to 60 who had been exposed to COVID-19. Sequenced input: PBMCs or T cells enriched from blood (not recorded which). The CDR3 loop reads CATSDPRAATNEKLFF. CDR3 nucleotide sequence: TGTGCCACCAGTGATCCCAGGGCCGCAACTAATGAAAAACTGTTTTTT.